The rows below give T cell receptor beta chains drawn from one sample of a study of blood T cell repertoires in COVID-19. Clones were read by immunoSEQ multiplex PCR, and TCRdb kept only the in-frame ones, dropping some. The data contain roughly 130,000 clones, roughly 90% of them seen just once; the ten biggest clones take up around 3.6%. The sequenced sample consisted of peripheral blood. Source of these receptors: a man aged 50-59 years with active COVID-19. Both conserved end residues are part of each CDR3. Each record gives: J gene, clone size, D gene, V gene, CDR3 protein, CDR3 DNA. A D gene is named only where the DNA matches it firmly. Size is stated for part of the rows, as once, few or many counts, or as a class when the clone is expanded.

>TRBJ2-2|-|-|TRBV24-1
CATSDFRLGVTGELFF
TGTGCCACCAGTGATTTCAGACTAGGGGTCACCGGGGAGCTGTTTTTT
>TRBJ2-2|-|TRBD2|TRBV11-2
CASSLAGTSGVGELFF
TGTGCCAGCAGCTTAGCCGGGACTAGCGGGGTCGGGGAGCTGTTTTTT
>TRBJ1-1|-|TRBD1|TRBV27
CASSSTGIAEAFF
TGTGCCAGCAGCTCGACAGGGATCGCTGAAGCTTTCTTT
>TRBJ1-1|-|-|TRBV7-9
CASSLVALLNTEAFF
TGTGCCAGCAGCTTAGTTGCGCTTCTGAACACTGAAGCTTTCTTT
>TRBJ2-6|-|-|TRBV15
CATSRKDRGSGANVLTF
TGTGCCACCAGCAGAAAGGACAGAGGCTCTGGGGCCAACGTCCTGACTTTC
>TRBJ1-1|-|-|TRBV12-3/TRBV12-4
CASRSRASTEAFF
TGTGCCAGCAGGTCCAGGGCGAGCACTGAAGCTTTCTTT
>TRBJ2-6|-|-|TRBV30
CAWSVATGANVLTF
TGTGCCTGGAGTGTAGCAACTGGGGCCAACGTCCTGACTTTC
>TRBJ1-1|-|TRBD1|TRBV3-1/TRBV3-2
CASSSGTGIEAFF
TGTGCCAGCAGCTCCGGGACAGGGATTGAAGCTTTCTTT
>TRBJ2-5|-|TRBD2|TRBV5-1
CASSLNLAGGGETQYF
TGCGCCAGCAGCTTGAATCTAGCGGGAGGAGGAGAGACCCAGTACTTC
>TRBJ1-2|-|TRBD1|TRBV18
CASSPTVGQRLIGGYTF
TGTGCCAGCTCGCCGACCGTGGGACAGAGACTAATAGGGGGCTACACCTTC
>TRBJ1-3|once|TRBD1|TRBV3-1/TRBV3-2
CASSRKTGPGNTIYF
TGTGCCAGCAGCCGGAAGACAGGGCCCGGAAACACCATATATTTT
>TRBJ1-5|-|-|TRBV6-6
CASSQGTGPRQPQHF
TGTGCCAGCAGTCAAGGCACAGGGCCCCGTCAGCCCCAGCATTTT
>TRBJ2-1|-|TRBD2|TRBV14
CASSRTLAGGYNEQFF
TGTGCCAGCAGTCGAACGCTAGCGGGAGGGTACAATGAGCAGTTCTTC
>TRBJ1-1|-|-|TRBV9
CASSVGQGSYNEAFF
TGTGCCAGCAGCGTAGGCCAGGGGTCATACAATGAAGCTTTCTTT
>TRBJ1-5|-|-|TRBV30
CAWSPLLSNQPQHF
TGTGCCTGGAGTCCCCTACTGAGCAATCAGCCCCAGCATTTT
>TRBJ1-3|-|TRBD1|TRBV3-1/TRBV3-2
CASSQARDRGGNTIYF
TGTGCCAGCAGCCAAGCCCGGGACAGGGGTGGAAACACCATATATTTT
>TRBJ1-2|few|-|TRBV14
CASSQARHFGYTF
TGTGCCAGCAGCCAAGCCCGACACTTTGGCTACACCTTC
>TRBJ1-6|-|TRBD1|TRBV5-8
CASTRNRGNNSPLHF
TGTGCCAGCACTCGAAACAGGGGCAATAATTCACCCCTCCACTTT
>TRBJ1-1|-|-|TRBV3-1/TRBV3-2
CASSQVGGRTEAFF
TGTGCCAGCAGCCAAGTAGGGGGTAGGACTGAAGCTTTCTTT
>TRBJ2-1|-|-|TRBV5-4
CASSLEREAGIF
TGTGCCAGCAGCCTGGAGAGGGAGGCGGGGATCTTC
>TRBJ1-1|-|-|TRBV6-2/TRBV6-3
CASSYHSSGRLEAFF
TGTGCCAGCAGTTACCATTCTAGTGGCCGGCTTGAAGCTTTCTTT
>TRBJ2-7|once|-|TRBV24-1
CATDNREQYF
TGTGCCACCGATAACAGGGAGCAGTACTTC
>TRBJ1-2|-|-|TRBV12-5
CASGLGGPYGYTF
TGTGCTAGTGGTTTGGGCGGGCCTTATGGCTACACCTTC
>TRBJ2-2|-|-|TRBV5-1
CASSLVTWNTGELFF
TGCGCCAGCAGCTTGGTGACTTGGAACACCGGGGAGCTGTTTTTT
>TRBJ1-2|-|TRBD1|TRBV12-3/TRBV12-4
CASSPDRNYGYTF
TGTGCCAGCAGTCCGGACAGGAACTATGGCTACACCTTC
>TRBJ2-7|-|TRBD1|TRBV5-1
CASSIYPWDRGGYEQYF
TGCGCCAGCAGCATCTATCCATGGGACAGGGGTGGGTACGAGCAGTACTTC
>TRBJ1-1|-|-|TRBV21-1
CASSNGPKGAEAFF
TGTGCCAGCAGCAATGGCCCTAAAGGGGCTGAAGCTTTCTTT
>TRBJ1-1|-|TRBD1|TRBV5-1
CATSRQGGGTEAFF
TGCGCCACCAGCAGACAGGGGGGGGGCACTGAAGCTTTCTTT
>TRBJ1-3|-|TRBD1|TRBV20-1
CSASRGQGITGNTIYF
TGCAGTGCTAGTAGGGGGCAGGGAATAACTGGAAACACCATATATTTT
>TRBJ2-5|-|-|TRBV7-7
CASSLIGVETQYF
TGTGCCAGCAGCTTAATAGGAGTGGAGACCCAGTACTTC
>TRBJ2-7|-|-|TRBV2
CAIGAGLDYEQYF
TGTGCCATCGGGGCGGGGCTAGACTACGAGCAGTACTTC
>TRBJ2-1|once|TRBD2|TRBV9
CASSVARGRALYNEQFF
TGTGCCAGCAGCGTAGCGCGCGGGAGGGCGCTCTACAATGAGCAGTTCTTC
>TRBJ2-1|-|-|TRBV4-2
CASSLRTRSYNEQFF
TGTGCCAGCAGCCTCAGGACTCGTTCCTACAATGAGCAGTTCTTC
>TRBJ2-1|-|TRBD2|TRBV11-2
CASSTLLPGGRNEQFF
TGTGCCAGCAGCACACTACTTCCGGGGGGGCGCAATGAGCAGTTCTTC
>TRBJ2-3|-|TRBD2|TRBV19
CASSIPRASGRDDTQYF
TGTGCCAGTAGTATACCCCGCGCTAGCGGGAGGGATGATACGCAGTATTTT
>TRBJ1-6|once|-|TRBV3-1/TRBV3-2
CASSQGGSDNSPLHF
TGTGCCAGCAGCCAGGGAGGGTCGGATAATTCACCCCTCCACTTT
>TRBJ2-3|once|-|TRBV9
CASSVGGGGTDTQYF
TGTGCCAGCAGCGTAGGAGGGGGAGGCACAGATACGCAGTATTTT
>TRBJ2-5|once|TRBD2|TRBV2
CASSADGRAWETQYF
TGTGCCAGCAGTGCGGACGGGAGGGCCTGGGAGACCCAGTACTTC
>TRBJ1-4|-|-|TRBV2
CASTGPGHKINEKLFF
TGTGCCAGCACTGGACCGGGACACAAGATTAATGAAAAACTGTTTTTT
>TRBJ2-1|-|TRBD2|TRBV7-9
CASSTSGSEQFF
TGTGCCAGCAGCACCAGCGGGAGTGAGCAGTTCTTC
>TRBJ2-2|-|-|TRBV5-1
CASSLATGAGTGELFF
TGCGCCAGCAGCTTGGCCACGGGTGCGGGCACCGGGGAGCTGTTTTTT
>TRBJ2-7|-|-|TRBV27
CASSRTPAYEQYF
TGTGCCAGCAGCCGGACTCCCGCCTACGAGCAGTACTTC
>TRBJ2-2|-|TRBD1|TRBV25-1
CASRGTGTYFANTGELFF
TGTGCCAGCAGGGGGACAGGGACTTATTTCGCGAACACCGGGGAGCTGTTTTTT
>TRBJ1-1|-|-|TRBV6-1
CASSEHPGADTEAFF
TGTGCCAGCAGTGAACACCCAGGGGCAGACACTGAAGCTTTCTTT
>TRBJ2-7|-|TRBD1|TRBV19
CASRTGTGTYEQYF
TGTGCCAGTAGAACCGGGACAGGGACCTACGAGCAGTACTTC
>TRBJ2-3|-|-|TRBV6-5
CASSYQRLGSTDTQYF
TGTGCCAGCAGTTACCAGCGCCTCGGTAGCACAGATACGCAGTATTTT
>TRBJ2-3|few|TRBD2|TRBV24-1
CATSGISGAGGTDTQYF
TGTGCCACCAGTGGGATTTCGGGCGCGGGAGGCACAGATACGCAGTATTTT
>TRBJ2-5|few|TRBD2|TRBV18
CASSPRREGRRETQYF
TGTGCCAGCTCACCACGGCGGGAGGGGAGGAGAGAGACCCAGTACTTC
>TRBJ2-5|-|-|TRBV7-6
CASSLRTPIRTSGETQYF
TGTGCCAGCAGCTTAAGAACCCCCATTCGGACCTCGGGGGAGACCCAGTACTTC
>TRBJ1-4|-|-|TRBV5-1
CASSPVPTTGKLFF
TGCGCCAGCAGCCCAGTACCGACGACGGGGAAACTGTTTTTT
>TRBJ2-1|-|-|TRBV7-2
CASSSRRRSYNEQFF
TGTGCCAGCAGCTCAAGGAGGCGGTCCTACAATGAGCAGTTCTTC
>TRBJ2-3|-|TRBD2|TRBV11-2
CASRPDGEGTQYF
TGTGCCAGCAGACCGGACGGGGAGGGCACGCAGTATTTT